A single sample is the source of the 27 T cell receptor beta chains below, sequenced in a study of CD8+ T cells in alopecia areata. Sequencing relied on a cDNA template that was reverse transcribed from extracted RNA. The table came from immunoSEQ multiplex PCR; TCRdb's copy has only in-frame clones and leaves some out. The data hold a few hundred thousand clones, with about two fifths observed a single time. Treatment meaning: oral pan-JAK inhibitor, 5-10 mg twice daily. The sequencing used CD4+ T cells sorted from blood, collected at week 34, from a patient treated with tofacitinib. All receptors come from a human donor with alopecia areata.

V gene TRBV5-1 combines with J gene TRBJ2-5; D remains unclear. The CDR3 is 12 amino acids. Trimming shortened V by 5 bases and J by 2 bases, and 7 bases separated the two germline ends. Germline-derived CDR1 and CDR2 are SGHRS and YFSETQ. The CDR3 DNA follows: TGCGCCAGCAGGCAGGATCAAGAGACCCAGTACTTC. As protein: CASRQDQETQYF. The full variable domain, in which reference TRBV5-1 and TRBJ2-5 provide the parts outside the CDR3, is KAGVTQTPRYLIKTRGQQVTLSCSPISGHRSVSWYQQTPGQGLQFLFEYFSETQRNKGNFPGRFSGRQFSNSRSEMNVSTLELGDSALYLCASRQDQETQYFGPGTRLLVL.

The sample holds a few counts of this clone. This chain links TRBV7-7 with TRBJ2-2, with 9 bases matching TRBD1. The CDR3 sequence is 14 residues long. Germline loops: CDR1 SSHAT, CDR2 FNYEAQ (reference sequence). After removal of 1 base from V and 6 bases from J, the junction contained 0 bases not matched to a gene. The DNA for the CDR3 is TGTGCCAGCAGCTTAGGGACAGGGGCCGGGGAGCTGTTTTTT. Protein: CASSLGTGAGELFF.

The V and J genes are TRBV7-8 and TRBJ2-1; tentative D call: TRBD2 (7 bases). Germline V gives CDR1 SGHVS, CDR2 FQNEAQ. V lost 2 bases and J 3 bases, leaving 11 bases between the germline ends. This CDR3 has 15 amino acids. This chain's CDR3 is CASSLRGAVYNEQFF. CDR3 nucleotide sequence: TGTGCCAGCAGCTTACGGGGGGCGGTCTACAATGAGCAGTTCTTC.

V gene TRBV27 combines with J gene TRBJ2-5; TRBD2 matches 7 bases. The junction had 2 bases not matched to a gene; V was cut back by 1 base and J by 3 bases. This CDR3 region has 14 residues. Germline CDR1 reads MNHEY; CDR2 reads SMNVEV (reference sequence). Here the CDR3 reads CASSLFRGEETQYF. The CDR3, as DNA: TGTGCCAGCAGTTTATTTCGGGGGGAAGAGACCCAGTACTTC.

The chain recombines TRBV6-5 with TRBJ2-3; D gene ambiguous. CDR3 length equals 14 residues. The germline V gene encodes CDR1 MNHEY and CDR2 SVGAGI. Trimming left V 0 bases short and J 0 bases short, with 4 bases between. CDR3 loop: CASSYSGSTDTQYF. CDR3 DNA: TGTGCCAGCAGTTACTCCGGGAGCACAGATACGCAGTATTTT.

The V call is TRBV10-1, the J call TRBJ2-2; D gene unclear. The CDR3 is 11 amino acids. CDR1 and CDR2 (germline): WNHNN, SYGVQD (reference sequence). Deletions cut 9 bases from V and 1 base from J, with 3 bases between. The CDR3 region is CASQNTGELFF. In nucleotides, the CDR3 is TGCGCCAGTCAGAACACCGGGGAGCTGTTTTTT.

The chain uses TRBV5-1 and TRBJ1-1; D is undetermined. CDR1 SGHRS and CDR2 YFSETQ come from the germline V gene. This CDR3 comprises 13 residues. V was pared by 3 bases and J by 1 base, with 7 bases between. CDR3 in amino acids: CASSSPENTEAFF. CDR3 sequence (DNA): TGCGCCAGCAGCTCTCCGGAGAACACTGAAGCTTTCTTT.

V and J are TRBV7-3 and TRBJ2-5; the D is unclear. The CDR3 sequence is 12 residues long. The V end was cut by 5 bases, the J end by 5 bases, with 9 bases between. The germline V gene has CDR1 SGHTA and CDR2 FQGTGA. The DNA for the CDR3 is TGTGCCAGCAGCAGCAACATGGAGACCCAGTACTTC. This gives the protein CASSSNMETQYF.

This rearrangement joins TRBV7-8 to TRBJ2-5; D remains unclear. Germline CDR1 reads SGHVS; CDR2 reads FQNEAQ. Trimming removed 0 bases from V and 5 bases from J, with 7 bases in between. The CDR3 length is 13 residues. Here the CDR3 reads CASSLAVGETQYF. The DNA for the CDR3 is TGTGCCAGCAGCTTAGCAGTTGGCGAGACCCAGTACTTC.

This clone was picked up a small number of times. The chain employs TRBV30 and TRBJ1-2, with unresolved D. Germline loops: CDR1 GTSNPN, CDR2 SVGIG (reference sequence). Trimming shortened V by 2 bases and J by 2 bases, and 3 bases separated the two germline ends. The CDR3 has 11 amino acids. The CDR3 spells CAWSLNYGYTF. The CDR3 coding sequence is TGTGCCTGGAGTTTAAACTATGGCTACACCTTC.

This clone has only a few counts. The CDR3 protein is CASSQSGGAMSSDTQYF. DNA of the CDR3: TGCGCCAGCAGTCAATCGGGCGGAGCGATGAGTTCAGATACGCAGTATTTT. V gene TRBV23-1 combines with J gene TRBJ2-3; D not certain. TRBV23-1 qualifies as an ORF whose function is uncertain. The CDR3 length is 17 residues. V was shortened by 0 bases and J by 4 bases, with 17 bases between the two germline ends.

Worth noting for this clone: The same CDR3 arises from other DNA sequences in this sample as well. The chain has TRBV10-3 and TRBJ2-3, with D hard to call. V was trimmed by 4 bases and J by 3 bases, leaving 2 bases between them. This CDR3 is built from 11 residues. The germline CDR1 and CDR2 sequences are ENHRY and SYGVKD. The CDR3 protein is CAISGTDTQYF. CDR3 DNA: TGTGCCATCAGTGGGACAGATACGCAGTATTTT.

This clone has just a few counts. This sequence joins TRBV7-9 and TRBJ2-1, with 9 bases matching TRBD2. Germline V gene sequence: CDR1 SEHNR, CDR2 FQNEAQ (reference sequence). V lost 2 bases to trimming and J lost 9 bases; unmatched junction nucleotides: 11. The CDR3 loop spans 16 amino acids. In DNA, the CDR3 is TGTGCCAGCAGCTTAAATCCAAGCGGGGGGAAGGGTGAGCAGTTCTTC. Amino acid sequence: CASSLNPSGGKGEQFF.

The chain carries TRBV5-1 and TRBJ2-7; TRBD2 agrees at 12 bases. This CDR3 spans 14 amino acids. Germline CDR1 is SGHRS and CDR2 is YFSETQ. Trimming cost V 0 bases and J 11 bases; bases outside gene matches: 6. The CDR3 sequence: CASSLGRTSGDEYF. Here the CDR3 DNA reads TGCGCCAGCAGCTTGGGCAGGACTAGCGGGGACGAGTACTTC.

The chain joins TRBV30 to TRBJ1-2; maybe TRBD1 (5 bases). CDR1 and CDR2 (germline): GTSNPN, SVGIG (reference sequence). The CDR3 has 13 residues. Trimming left V 4 bases short and J 4 bases short, with 13 bases between. CDR3 loop: CAWTPGPRYGYTF. The CDR3 bases are TGTGCCTGGACCCCGGGACCGCGCTATGGCTACACCTTC.

The chain couples TRBV29-1 to TRBJ1-1; 7 bases are a match to TRBD1. With V trimmed by 6 bases and J by 8 bases, 15 bases remained unmatched. CDR3 length equals 14 residues. The germline V gene has CDR1 SQVTM and CDR2 ANQGSEA. This chain's CDR3 is CSVGMAGGLPEAFF. For the CDR3, the DNA is TGCAGCGTGGGGATGGCAGGGGGATTGCCGGAAGCTTTCTTT. The full variable domain, its missing parts supplied by reference TRBV29-1 and TRBJ1-1, is SAVISQKPSRDICQRGTSLTIQCQVDSQVTMMFWYRQQPGQSLTLIATANQGSEATYESGFVIDKFPISRPNLTFSTLTVSNMSPEDSSIYLCSVGMAGGLPEAFFGQGTRLTVV.

This clone has more than one count but fewer than ten. The rearrangement joins TRBV2 to TRBJ2-2; 7 bases are a match to TRBD1. Germline CDR1 is SNHLY and CDR2 is FYNNEI. Germline trimming cut 7 bases from V and 4 bases from J; bases unmatched to any gene: 12. The CDR3 totals 16 residues. CDR3 in amino acids: CASTETGLITTGELFF. CDR3 sequence (DNA): TGTGCCAGCACCGAGACAGGGTTGATAACCACCGGGGAGCTGTTTTTT.

The rearrangement links TRBV9 to TRBJ2-1, with 8 bases identical to TRBD2. CDR1 and CDR2 (germline): SGDLS, YYNGEE. The CDR3 is 15 amino acids. V lost 7 bases to trimming and J lost 4 bases; unmatched junction nucleotides: 10. CDR3 loop: CASGGIGGRYNEQFF. For the CDR3, the DNA is TGTGCCAGCGGGGGGATCGGCGGGAGGTACAATGAGCAGTTCTTC.

The gene calls are TRBV5-1 and TRBJ2-3, with 9 bases identical to TRBD1. With 4 bases clipped from V and 4 bases from J, the junction kept 10 bases outside the gene matches. This CDR3 spans 16 amino acids. The germline CDR1 and CDR2 sequences are SGHRS and YFSETQ. CDR3 bases: TGCGCCAGCAGCCCACCGACTGGACAGGGGTCAGATACGCAGTATTTT. It codes for CASSPPTGQGSDTQYF.

This clone was counted a few times. V usage is TRBV29-1 and J usage is TRBJ2-1; D is uncertain. In germline, CDR1 is SQVTM, CDR2 ANQGSEA. The CDR3 runs 10 residues. V lost 7 bases and J 8 bases, leaving 9 bases between the germline ends. CDR3 nucleotide sequence: TGCAGCGCCGGTTGGGATGAGCAGTTCTTC. Translation: CSAGWDEQFF.

This clone appeared a few times. The V and J genes are TRBV30 and TRBJ2-2; unclear D gene. The CDR3 is 12 residues long. Germline CDR1 is GTSNPN and CDR2 is SVGIG (reference sequence). The V end was cut by 4 bases, the J end by 0 bases, with 3 bases between. This CDR3 reads CAWTANTGELFF. The DNA for the CDR3 is TGTGCCTGGACCGCGAACACCGGGGAGCTGTTTTTT.

A few counts support this clone. The V gene is TRBV9, the J gene TRBJ2-7, with 7 bases fitting TRBD1. Trimming cost V 4 bases and J 12 bases; bases outside gene matches: 13. The CDR3 is 13 residues long. Germline lookup yields CDR1 SGDLS and CDR2 YYNGEE. CDR3 amino acids: CASSSSGRDSLYF. CDR3 nucleotide sequence: TGTGCCAGCAGCTCATCCGGCCGGGACAGTCTGTACTTC.

This clone was seen a few times. This chain links TRBV20-1 with TRBJ1-3; D remains ambiguous. Germline V gene data show CDR1 as DFQATT and CDR2 as SNEGSKA (reference sequence). The V gene lost 5 bases and the J gene lost 4 bases, with 6 bases spanning the gap. The CDR3 contains 11 residues. This chain's CDR3 is CSAFSGNTIYF. The CDR3 nucleotides read TGCAGTGCTTTCTCCGGAAACACCATATATTTT.

This clone has more than one count but fewer than ten. The chain carries TRBV7-9 and TRBJ1-2; 9 bases line up with TRBD1. The CDR3 covers 13 residues. The germline V gene has CDR1 SEHNR and CDR2 FQNEAQ (reference sequence). J was trimmed by 13 bases and V by 7 bases; bases with no gene match: 13. The CDR3: CASTLRDRAPLTF. The CDR3 DNA reads as TGTGCCAGCACCCTGCGGGACAGGGCCCCCCTCACCTTC.

This clone was seen a handful of times. This rearrangement joins TRBV10-3 to TRBJ2-5; D gene uncertain. The CDR3 runs 16 residues. Trimming took off 6 bases at V and 5 bases at J, with 22 bases between the two ends. Germline values: CDR1 ENHRY, CDR2 SYGVKD. For the CDR3, the DNA is TGTGCCATCAGCGAACGAAGCCGGGTATTAGTGGAGACCCAGTACTTC. This translates into CAISERSRVLVETQYF.

This clone has just a few counts. The gene calls are TRBV5-4 and TRBJ2-3, with 8 bases aligning to TRBD2. Looked up from germline, CDR1 is SGHNT and CDR2 is YYREEE (reference sequence). This CDR3 spans 16 amino acids. Trimming took 1 base from V and 0 from J; bases not matched to a gene: 4. CDR3 sequence reads: CASSLWSGGSTDTQYF. CDR3 in DNA: TGTGCCAGCAGCTTGTGGAGCGGGGGAAGCACAGATACGCAGTATTTT.

This clone was counted a few times. The J gene is TRBJ2-7, the V gene TRBV29-1; TRBD2 matches 8 bases. CDR1 SQVTM and CDR2 ANQGSEA come from the germline V gene. The length of the CDR3 is 13 residues. The trim removed 6 bases at V and 2 bases at J, leaving 6 bases unmatched. The CDR3 sequence is CSVKRGITYEQYF. The CDR3 DNA is TGCAGCGTCAAGCGGGGGATCACCTACGAGCAGTACTTC.